The present entry profiles one T cell receptor (beta chain) with its context. The sample comes from a study of human T cells and chemical hapten exposure. The CDR3 has 15 amino acids. The V gene's germline CDR1 is SEHNR and CDR2 FQNEAQ (reference sequence). Trimming took off 2 bases at V and 0 bases at J, with 9 bases between the two ends. The sample's time point: patch test 1, 2 weeks after DPC sensitization. Indicated treatment: therapeutic diphenylcyclopropenone sensitization with weekly scalp DPC. Each CDR3 protein is one row after TCRdb ran MiXCR on the RACE reads. The data contain 90,000 or so distinct CDR3 sequences, about 10% of them singletons.

The chain links TRBV7-9 to TRBJ2-3; D might be TRBD2 (5 bases). The sample here was whole blood, taken in connection with sensitization to the hapten diphenylcyclopropenone (DPC). The receptor's source is a man aged 35 to 55 with alopecia areata. Some clones in this sample may be carry-over from other donors' samples. Written as DNA, the CDR3 is TGTGCCAGCAGCTTAAGAGGGTCTAGCACAGATACGCAGTATTTT. This gives the protein CASSLRGSSTDTQYF.